Listed below are T cell receptor beta chains from one sample, sequenced in a study of OX40 agonist ivuxolimab in advanced cancers. The repertoire was sequenced with immunoSEQ multiplex PCR; TCRdb's copy has only in-frame clones and lacks some. The table has fewer than 100,000 clones, roughly 86% seen once. The sample consisted of CD4+ or CD8+ T cells sorted from blood, taken in a trial of the OX40 agonist ivuxolimab. All receptors derive from an adult with an advanced solid tumor such as melanoma, head and neck, liver or kidney cancer. CDR3s include the opening cysteine and the closing phenylalanine or tryptophan. D genes are given only for firm matches. Part of the rows lack a size; the others show once, few, many or a class for expanded clones.

TRBJ1-1,once,NA,TRBV7-2,CASSSQGPGTEAFF,TGTGCCAGCAGCTCCCAGGGTCCCGGGACTGAAGCTTTCTTT
TRBJ2-1,once,TRBD1,TRBV7-9,CASSLQRGPYNEQFF,TGTGCCAGCAGCTTACAAAGGGGGCCCTACAATGAGCAGTTCTTC
TRBJ1-1,NA,NA,TRBV12-5,CASGLASSYGVGTEAFF,TGTGCTAGTGGTTTGGCCTCTTCTTATGGGGTGGGTACTGAAGCTTTCTTT
TRBJ2-3,NA,NA,TRBV7-3,CASSLSETITDTQYF,TGTGCCAGCAGCTTAAGTGAGACGATCACAGATACGCAGTATTTT
TRBJ2-2,NA,NA,TRBV7-6,CASSLVAVEGGELFF,TGTGCCAGCAGCTTAGTCGCAGTCGAAGGGGGGGAGCTGTTTTTT
TRBJ2-7,NA,NA,TRBV19,CASSMVYEQYF,TGTGCCAGTAGTATGGTCTACGAGCAGTACTTC
TRBJ1-2,NA,NA,TRBV28,CASSFSRGRRGYTF,TGTGCCAGCAGTTTTTCAAGAGGGCGCCGGGGCTACACCTTC
TRBJ1-1,NA,NA,TRBV7-8,CASSPRIMRGSNTEAFF,TGTGCCAGCAGCCCGAGGATAATGAGGGGGTCAAACACTGAAGCTTTCTTT
TRBJ1-5,few,TRBD1,TRBV5-1,CASSPGQGFYQPQHF,TGCGCCAGCAGCCCCGGACAGGGCTTTTATCAGCCCCAGCATTTT
TRBJ1-2,few,NA,TRBV2,CASSEAVGTGYTF,TGTGCCAGCAGTGAAGCTGTAGGGACGGGCTACACCTTC
TRBJ2-7,NA,NA,TRBV5-4,CASSLGTKRGLEQYF,TGTGCCAGCAGCTTGGGAACTAAAAGAGGTCTCGAGCAGTACTTC
TRBJ2-1,NA,NA,TRBV28,CASRTGADSYNEQFF,TGTGCCAGCAGGACAGGTGCCGACTCCTACAATGAGCAGTTCTTC
TRBJ1-3,NA,NA,TRBV28,CASGGTRRGNTIYF,TGTGCCTCTGGGGGAACAAGGCGCGGAAACACCATATATTTT
TRBJ2-7,NA,TRBD2,TRBV6-1,CASSLGGTSGYEQYF,TGTGCCAGCAGTTTGGGGGGGACTAGCGGTTACGAGCAGTACTTC
TRBJ2-3,NA,TRBD2,TRBV28,CASSLRRESSTDTQYF,TGTGCCAGCAGTTTACGGCGGGAGTCAAGCACAGATACGCAGTATTTT
TRBJ1-5,NA,NA,TRBV27,CASSPQVSNQPQHF,TGTGCCAGCAGCCCCCAAGTTAGCAATCAGCCCCAGCATTTT
TRBJ1-1,once,NA,TRBV2,CASSYRAGGTEAFF,TGTGCCAGCAGTTACAGGGCCGGAGGGACTGAAGCTTTCTTT
TRBJ2-7,NA,TRBD1,TRBV5-1,CASSATGVEQYF,TGCGCCAGCAGCGCCACAGGGGTCGAGCAGTACTTC
TRBJ2-7,NA,TRBD2,TRBV11-2,CASSLAGTSGPSSYEQYF,TGTGCCAGCAGCTTAGCCGGGACTAGCGGGCCTAGCTCCTACGAGCAGTACTTC
TRBJ1-4,once,NA,TRBV7-9,CASSETEKLFF,TGTGCCAGCAGCGAAACCGAAAAACTGTTTTTT
TRBJ2-7,NA,NA,TRBV7-2,CASSLGEGWQYF,TGTGCCAGCAGCTTAGGAGAGGGATGGCAGTACTTC
TRBJ2-1,NA,NA,TRBV10-2,CASSVTRGGEQFF,TGCGCCAGCAGTGTAACTAGGGGGGGTGAGCAGTTCTTC
TRBJ1-1,NA,NA,TRBV5-4,CASSLETRGRNTEAFF,TGTGCCAGCAGCTTGGAGACCCGGGGGAGGAACACTGAAGCTTTCTTT
TRBJ2-1,once,TRBD1,TRBV5-4,CASSLDRVSGNEQFF,TGTGCCAGCAGCTTAGACAGGGTTTCGGGCAATGAGCAGTTCTTC
TRBJ2-6,NA,TRBD2,TRBV7-2,CASSLGGGVGANVLTF,TGTGCCAGCAGCTTAGGCGGGGGGGTCGGGGCCAACGTCCTGACTTTC